These T cell receptor beta chains were read from a single sample in a study of blood T cell repertoires in COVID-19. The table came from immunoSEQ multiplex PCR; TCRdb's copy has only in-frame clones and leaves some out. This sample has tens of thousands of clones; 81% occur once, and the top ten carry 25% to 30%. Sequencing input: peripheral blood. Source of these receptors: a man at least 80 years old with active or convalescent COVID-19. CDR3s include the opening cysteine and the closing phenylalanine or tryptophan. The D gene is left open where the match is weak. Only part of the rows carry a size: once, few, many, or a class if the clone is expanded.

abundance: NA
v_gene: TRBV2
j_gene: TRBJ2-2
d_gene: NA
CDR3aa: CATGTGTNTGELFF
CDR3nt: TGTGCCACGGGAACAGGGACGAACACCGGGGAGCTGTTTTTT

abundance: NA
v_gene: TRBV2
j_gene: TRBJ2-1
d_gene: TRBD1
CDR3aa: CASRDRAYNEQFF
CDR3nt: TGTGCCAGCCGGGACAGGGCCTACAATGAGCAGTTCTTC

abundance: NA
v_gene: TRBV7-2
j_gene: TRBJ2-3
d_gene: NA
CDR3aa: CASSLDPRTSTDTQYF
CDR3nt: TGTGCCAGCAGCTTAGACCCCCGGACTAGCACAGATACGCAGTATTTT

abundance: few
v_gene: TRBV7-9
j_gene: TRBJ2-1
d_gene: TRBD2
CDR3aa: CASSLALKRDDEQFF
CDR3nt: TGTGCCAGCAGCTTAGCGCTAAAGCGGGACGATGAGCAGTTCTTC

abundance: NA
v_gene: TRBV15
j_gene: TRBJ2-7
d_gene: NA
CDR3aa: CATSRETNSRLDF
CDR3nt: TGTGCCACCAGCAGAGAAACTAATTCGAGGTTGGACTTC

abundance: once
v_gene: TRBV27
j_gene: TRBJ2-2
d_gene: NA
CDR3aa: CASKGLWASELFF
CDR3nt: TGTGCCAGCAAAGGACTATGGGCTTCGGAGCTGTTTTTT

abundance: NA
v_gene: TRBV10-3
j_gene: TRBJ2-2
d_gene: NA
CDR3aa: CAIHDRSNTGELFF
CDR3nt: TGTGCCATTCACGACAGGAGTAACACCGGGGAGCTGTTTTTT

abundance: few
v_gene: TRBV27
j_gene: TRBJ2-7
d_gene: NA
CDR3aa: CASKGVYEQYF
CDR3nt: TGTGCCAGCAAGGGGGTCTACGAGCAGTACTTC

abundance: NA
v_gene: TRBV6-5
j_gene: TRBJ1-1
d_gene: TRBD1
CDR3aa: CASSTPYNRGTEAFF
CDR3nt: TGTGCCAGCAGTACGCCCTATAACAGGGGGACTGAAGCTTTCTTT

abundance: NA
v_gene: TRBV28
j_gene: TRBJ1-1
d_gene: NA
CDR3aa: CASSLSGVNTEAFF
CDR3nt: TGTGCCAGCAGTTTATCAGGGGTGAACACTGAAGCTTTCTTT

abundance: NA
v_gene: TRBV6-6
j_gene: TRBJ1-6
d_gene: NA
CDR3aa: CASSQDRVPSPLHF
CDR3nt: TGTGCCAGCAGCCAGGACAGAGTCCCTTCACCCCTCCACTTT

abundance: NA
v_gene: TRBV4-1
j_gene: TRBJ1-6
d_gene: NA
CDR3aa: CASSQDVTSSYNSPLHF
CDR3nt: TGCGCCAGCAGCCAAGATGTAACAAGCTCCTATAATTCACCCCTCCACTTT

abundance: NA
v_gene: TRBV5-1
j_gene: TRBJ2-2
d_gene: NA
CDR3aa: CASSLLQGANTGELFF
CDR3nt: TGCGCCAGCAGCTTGTTACAGGGCGCGAACACCGGGGAGCTGTTTTTT

abundance: NA
v_gene: TRBV21-1
j_gene: TRBJ1-2
d_gene: NA
CDR3aa: CASSKRRRGQGGTNYGYTF
CDR3nt: TGTGCCAGCAGCAAGCGCCGGAGGGGACAGGGAGGAACTAACTATGGCTACACCTTC

abundance: NA
v_gene: TRBV5-1
j_gene: TRBJ2-1
d_gene: TRBD1
CDR3aa: CASSLWTGGINEQFF
CDR3nt: TGCGCCAGCAGCTTATGGACAGGGGGCATCAATGAGCAGTTCTTC

abundance: NA
v_gene: TRBV11-3
j_gene: TRBJ2-1
d_gene: TRBD2
CDR3aa: CASSLQRVVAGGLYNEQFF
CDR3nt: TGTGCCAGCAGCTTACAAAGGGTAGTAGCGGGAGGGTTATACAATGAGCAGTTCTTC

abundance: few
v_gene: TRBV7-9
j_gene: TRBJ1-3
d_gene: TRBD1
CDR3aa: CASSFGQGADTIYF
CDR3nt: TGTGCCAGCAGCTTCGGGCAGGGGGCAGACACCATATATTTT

abundance: NA
v_gene: TRBV6-5
j_gene: TRBJ1-1
d_gene: NA
CDR3aa: CASSPSARGTEAFF
CDR3nt: TGTGCCAGCAGTCCTTCGGCCCGGGGCACTGAAGCTTTCTTT

abundance: NA
v_gene: TRBV28
j_gene: TRBJ1-5
d_gene: TRBD1
CDR3aa: CASLKVDRAYSNQPQHF
CDR3nt: TGTGCCAGCCTAAAAGTGGACAGGGCGTATAGCAATCAGCCCCAGCATTTT

abundance: NA
v_gene: TRBV4-3
j_gene: TRBJ1-3
d_gene: NA
CDR3aa: CASSQDRTVSGNTIYF
CDR3nt: TGCGCCAGCAGCCAAGACCGGACAGTCTCCGGAAACACCATATATTTT

abundance: NA
v_gene: TRBV13
j_gene: TRBJ2-1
d_gene: NA
CDR3aa: CASSRGSARERYEQFF
CDR3nt: TGTGCCAGCAGCCGAGGGTCAGCACGGGAGAGATATGAGCAGTTCTTC

abundance: few
v_gene: TRBV29-1
j_gene: TRBJ1-1
d_gene: TRBD1
CDR3aa: CSVHRTGENTEAFF
CDR3nt: TGCAGCGTTCACCGGACAGGGGAGAACACTGAAGCTTTCTTT

abundance: NA
v_gene: TRBV4-2
j_gene: TRBJ2-7
d_gene: TRBD1
CDR3aa: CASSQVGQAYEQYF
CDR3nt: TGTGCCAGCAGCCAAGTCGGACAGGCATACGAGCAGTACTTC

abundance: NA
v_gene: TRBV4-3
j_gene: TRBJ2-3
d_gene: NA
CDR3aa: CASSQASTGDTQYF
CDR3nt: TGCGCCAGCAGCCAGGCTAGCACGGGGGATACGCAGTATTTT

abundance: NA
v_gene: TRBV12-5
j_gene: TRBJ1-2
d_gene: NA
CDR3aa: CASGLVPGSTGYTF
CDR3nt: TGTGCTAGTGGTTTGGTACCGGGGTCGACGGGCTACACCTTC